Listed below are T cell receptor beta chains from one sample, sequenced in a study of OX40 agonist ivuxolimab in advanced cancers. The assay was immunoSEQ multiplex PCR, and TCRdb's table has in-frame clones only and misses some. The data hold tens of thousands of clones, with about four fifths observed a single time. Sequenced here: CD4+ or CD8+ T cells sorted from blood, sampled in a trial of the OX40 agonist ivuxolimab. Receptor source: an adult with an advanced solid tumor such as melanoma, head and neck, liver or kidney cancer. The CDR3 runs from the conserved cysteine through the conserved F or W. A D gene is named only where the DNA matches it firmly. Where a row states a size, it is once, few, many or the class of an expanded clone; other rows omit it.

clone size,J gene,D gene,V gene,CDR3 DNA,CDR3 protein
NA,TRBJ2-7,NA,TRBV5-1,TGCGCCAGCAGCTTGGCCGACGGATTTTACGAGCAGTACTTC,CASSLADGFYEQYF
NA,TRBJ2-3,TRBD2,TRBV7-6,TGTGCCAGCAGCTGGCGGGCTGCGGGGGGTAGCACAGATACGCAGTATTTT,CASSWRAAGGSTDTQYF
NA,TRBJ1-1,TRBD1,TRBV6-5,TGTGCCAGCAGTTACACCCCCGGGACAGGGATTGCTTTCTTT,CASSYTPGTGIAFF
NA,TRBJ2-5,TRBD2,TRBV5-4,TGTGCCAGTAAGCGGGAGTACCAAGAGACCCAGTACTTC,CASKREYQETQYF
NA,TRBJ2-5,NA,TRBV5-6,TGTGCCAGCAGCTCTGTGGGGGGACAGACGACTCAAGAGACCCAGTACTTC,CASSSVGGQTTQETQYF
few,TRBJ2-7,TRBD2,TRBV5-4,TGTGCCAGCAGCCCCGGGACTAGCGGTTTAACCTACGAGCAGTACTTC,CASSPGTSGLTYEQYF
NA,TRBJ2-7,TRBD1,TRBV5-1,TGCGCCAGCAGCCGGGACAGCTACGAGCAGTACTTC,CASSRDSYEQYF
NA,TRBJ1-2,NA,TRBV2,TGTGCCAGCAGCCCCGACAGAAAGGGGTACTATGGCTACACCTTC,CASSPDRKGYYGYTF
NA,TRBJ1-1,NA,TRBV10-3,TGTGCCATCAGGCAGGGGTTGAACACTGAAGCTTTCTTT,CAIRQGLNTEAFF
NA,TRBJ2-1,NA,TRBV14,TGTGCCAGCAGCCAAGATCAGGGGCGCTTTGTTGAGCAGTTCTTC,CASSQDQGRFVEQFF
NA,TRBJ2-3,TRBD1,TRBV9,TGTGCCAGCAGCGCGACAGGGGGAAGGACAGATACGCAGTATTTT,CASSATGGRTDTQYF
NA,TRBJ2-6,TRBD1,TRBV4-1,TGCGCCAGCAGCTTCGACAGGGTGGGGGCCAACGTCCTGACTTTC,CASSFDRVGANVLTF
NA,TRBJ1-5,TRBD1,TRBV2,TGTGCCAGCAGTCCGGACAGGGGAAGCAATCAGCCCCAGCATTTT,CASSPDRGSNQPQHF
NA,TRBJ2-1,TRBD2,TRBV6-6,TGTGCCAGCAGTCTACTACTAGCGGGGTTGATAAATGAGCAGTTCTTC,CASSLLLAGLINEQFF
NA,TRBJ1-3,NA,TRBV15,TGTGCCACCAGCAGAGGAGGGGACGGAAACACCATATATTTT,CATSRGGDGNTIYF
few,TRBJ1-2,NA,TRBV19,TGTGCCAGTAGTCCGACTCGGACGGCTAACTATGGCTACACCTTC,CASSPTRTANYGYTF
NA,TRBJ1-3,NA,TRBV7-2,TGTGCCAGCAGCTTTCAGGCTGGGTCTGGAAACACCATATATTTT,CASSFQAGSGNTIYF
NA,TRBJ2-7,NA,TRBV4-3,TGCGCCAGCAGCCAAGGAAGAAGGGCCGTAAGGTACTTC,CASSQGRRAVRYF
NA,TRBJ2-5,NA,TRBV7-9,TGTGCAGGGGCAGGCCAAGAGACCCAGTACTTC,CAGAGQETQYF
NA,TRBJ2-2,NA,TRBV18,TGTGCCAGCTCACACAGGACCGGGGAGCTGTTTTTT,CASSHRTGELFF
NA,TRBJ2-1,TRBD2,TRBV9,TGTGCCAGCAGCCCCCACGGACTAGCGGGCGGCAATGAGCAGTTCTTC,CASSPHGLAGGNEQFF
NA,TRBJ2-1,NA,TRBV14,TGTGCCAGCAGCCAAGATCGAGGGTACAATGAGCAGTTCTTC,CASSQDRGYNEQFF
NA,TRBJ2-1,TRBD2,TRBV7-2,TGTGCCAGCAGCACATTCGCCCTGAGGACTAGCGGGAGAAATGAGCAGTTCTTC,CASSTFALRTSGRNEQFF
NA,TRBJ2-7,NA,TRBV4-3,TGCGCCAGCAGCCAAGCCATCCCCACATCAGGGGGGGCTCTCGAGCAGTACTTC,CASSQAIPTSGGALEQYF
NA,TRBJ2-5,TRBD2,TRBV5-4,TGTGCCAGCAGGACTAGCGGGGCACAAGAGACCCAGTACTTC,CASRTSGAQETQYF
NA,TRBJ2-5,NA,TRBV11-2,TGTGCCAGCAGCTTAATAATAGCGGCGGGAGAGACCCAGTACTTC,CASSLIIAAGETQYF
few,TRBJ2-1,NA,TRBV6-6,TGTGCCAGCAGTGGGACTGGCAATGAGCAGTTCTTC,CASSGTGNEQFF
few,TRBJ2-6,NA,TRBV9,TGTGCCAGCAGCTCGTACTCTGGGGCCAACGTCCTGACTTTC,CASSSYSGANVLTF
few,TRBJ1-5,TRBD1,TRBV19,TGTGCCAGTAGTATGGCACAGGGGGCTTTCCATTCCCAGCATTTT,CASSMAQGAFHSQHF
NA,TRBJ1-2,TRBD1,TRBV5-1,TGCGCCAGCAGCTTGGACAGGGGCGGCTACACCTTC,CASSLDRGGYTF
NA,TRBJ2-1,NA,TRBV6-6,TGTGCCAGCAGTTTACAGGTCTCCTACAATGAGCAGTTCTTC,CASSLQVSYNEQFF
NA,TRBJ1-2,TRBD1,TRBV19,TGTGCCAGTAAGAGGGACAGGGGTTTTGATGGCTACACCTTC,CASKRDRGFDGYTF
NA,TRBJ2-3,TRBD2,TRBV7-2,TGTGCCAGCAGCTTAGAGCGGGGGGGCCTTGGTCCTACGCAGTATTTT,CASSLERGGLGPTQYF
NA,TRBJ1-1,NA,TRBV7-9,TGTGCCAGCAGCTTGTGGGACACCTTGAACACTGAAGCTTTCTTT,CASSLWDTLNTEAFF
once,TRBJ2-7,TRBD2,TRBV5-5,TGTGCCAGCAGCGCGGGACTAGCGGGGGTCTCCTACGAGCAGTACTTC,CASSAGLAGVSYEQYF
NA,TRBJ2-2,NA,TRBV5-6,TGTGCCAGCAGCTTAGGGGGGGACACCGGGGAGCTGTTTTTT,CASSLGGDTGELFF
few,TRBJ1-2,NA,TRBV19,TGTGCCAGTAAGAGCCTGGGTGATGGCTACACCTTC,CASKSLGDGYTF
NA,TRBJ1-1,NA,TRBV7-6,TGTGCCAGCAGCTTAGACAGATACACTGAAGCTTTCTTT,CASSLDRYTEAFF
NA,TRBJ1-3,NA,TRBV30,TGTGCCTGGAGTGGAGGCGCGGTGGTAAACACCATATATTTT,CAWSGGAVVNTIYF
NA,TRBJ2-5,TRBD2,TRBV10-1,TGCGCCAGCAGTTCGTCGGGAGGGGAGTGGGAGACCCAGTACTTC,CASSSSGGEWETQYF
few,TRBJ2-1,TRBD1,TRBV5-1,TGCGCCAGCAGCCTCCGAACAGGGGACGGGAATGAGCAGTTCTTC,CASSLRTGDGNEQFF
NA,TRBJ1-3,NA,TRBV7-2,TGTGCCAGCAGCCCGGAGGGAGGAAACTCTGGAAACACCATATATTTT,CASSPEGGNSGNTIYF
NA,TRBJ1-5,NA,TRBV28,TGTGCCAGCAGTTACTCAGGGGAAAATAGCAATCAGCCCCAGCATTTT,CASSYSGENSNQPQHF